Each of the 20 T cell receptor beta chains below was sequenced from the same sample in a study of blood T cells in healthy people across ages. Combining a sample-barcoded 5' primer with a J-beta primer mix, a second PCR ran for roughly 6 to 11 cycles. In TCRdb, the 5' RACE reads were re-called with MiXCR into one record per CDR3 protein. The sample holds around 1.5 million distinct CDR3 sequences, around 35% seen once. Sequencing was done on a sample of blood. The source is a woman younger than 45 in good health.

In this sample, this clonotype turned up once. The gene calls are TRBV6-6 and TRBJ2-1; TRBD2 matches 9 bases. CDR3 length: 14 residues. Losses at the gene ends were 0 bases for V and 12 bases for J; bases not matched to a gene: 6. Germline V gene lookup returns CDR1 MNHNY and CDR2 SVGAGI (reference sequence). Written as DNA, the CDR3 is TGTGCCAGCAGTTACTCGGTTAAAGCGGGGGGGCAGTTCTTC. Its translation: CASSYSVKAGGQFF.

This clonotype was seen once. This could be a read error, since a much larger clone is one nucleotide away. This rearrangement joins TRBV4-1 to TRBJ2-7; 8 nucleotides match TRBD1. The germline CDR1 and CDR2 sequences are MGHRA and YSYEKL. CDR3 length equals 14 residues. V shed 3 bases, J shed 2 bases, and the junction held 3 bases outside the gene matches. CDR3 sequence (DNA): TGCGCCAGCAGCCAGACAGGGGTGACCTACGAGCAGTACTTC. Translating it yields CASSQTGVTYEQYF.

This clonotype appeared a few times. The chain links TRBV5-1 to TRBJ1-1, with D perhaps TRBD1 (5 bases). V was trimmed by 2 bases and J by 6 bases, leaving 8 bases between them. The CDR3 totals 12 residues. Germline V gene data show CDR1 as SGHRS and CDR2 as YFSETQ. Here the CDR3 DNA reads TGCGCCAGCAGCTTTGCAGGGCCTGAAGCTTTCTTT. This codes for CASSFAGPEAFF.

This clonotype was counted a few times. This chain joins TRBV12-3 or TRBV12-4 and TRBJ2-5; 7 bases line up with TRBD2. V lost 7 bases and J lost 5; bases outside the gene matches: 7. The CDR3 has 13 residues. The CDR3 region has the DNA TGTGCCAGCAACGCGGGAGTGGGGGAGACCCAGTACTTC. Translated, it gives CASNAGVGETQYF.

The gene calls are TRBV28 and TRBJ2-7; D is perhaps TRBD1 or TRBD2 (5 bases each). From germline, CDR1 is MDHEN and CDR2 SYDVKM. With 6 bases removed from V and 4 bases from J, the gap between germline ends came to 19 bases. This CDR3 spans 15 amino acids. The CDR3 coding sequence is TGTGCCAGCAGCCTCGGCAGGGAGAGGACGTACGAGCAGTACTTC. It yields the protein CASSLGRERTYEQYF. Drawing the rest from reference TRBV28 and TRBJ2-7, the complete variable domain is DVKVTQSSRYLVKRTGEKVFLECVQDMDHENMFWYRQDPGLGLRLIYFSYDVKMKEKGDIPEGYSVSREKKERFSLILESASTNQTSMYLCASSLGRERTYEQYFGPGTRLTVT.

The rearrangement joins TRBV7-9 to TRBJ2-1; D is ambiguous. V lost 3 bases and J lost 1, with 7 bases in between. CDR3 length: 14 residues. The germline CDR1 and CDR2 sequences are SEHNR and FQNEAQ (reference sequence). The CDR3 nucleotides are TGTGCCAGCAGCTTGGCGGAATCCTACAATGAGCAGTTCTTC. Encoded protein: CASSLAESYNEQFF.

Points on this clonotype: No conserved phenylalanine or tryptophan is present at the end of the CDR3, so a read error is the likely explanation. The genes are TRBV5-1 and TRBJ1-1, with unresolved D. V lost 5 bases and J 1 base, leaving 6 bases between the germline ends. The CDR3 loop spans 12 amino acids. Looked up from germline, CDR1 is SGHRS and CDR2 is YFSETQ. This CDR3 is CASRTGNTEAFC. CDR3 DNA: TGCGCCAGCAGGACTGGGAACACTGAAGCTTTCTGT.

This clonotype appeared many times. The V call is TRBV28, the J call TRBJ2-5; 8 bases map to TRBD1. V shed 5 bases, J shed 0 bases, and the junction held 8 bases outside the gene matches. CDR1 is MDHEN, CDR2 SYDVKM, per germline. The CDR3 spans 16 residues. CDR3 sequence (DNA): TGTGCCAGCAGTCCTCGACAGGGGTTTAACCAAGAGACCCAGTACTTC. It encodes CASSPRQGFNQETQYF.

This chain links TRBV6-6 with TRBJ1-1; D gene ambiguous. The CDR3 has 16 amino acids. V lost 0 bases and J 3 bases, leaving 14 bases between the germline ends. Germline V gene lookup returns CDR1 MNHNY and CDR2 SVGAGI (reference sequence). The CDR3 coding sequence is TGTGCCAGCAGTTACTCCCCGCGAACGAGGGACACTGAAGCTTTCTTT. Protein product: CASSYSPRTRDTEAFF.

This clonotype was observed a few times. This sequence joins TRBV7-9 and TRBJ2-7; 9 bases map to TRBD2. This CDR3 contains 19 residues. Germline V gives CDR1 SEHNR, CDR2 FQNEAQ (reference sequence). V dropped 3 bases and J dropped 0; count of bases not matched to a gene: 15. The CDR3 coding sequence is TGTGCCAGCAGCTTGGTCCTAGCGGGGCAGAAATCCCTCTCCTACGAGCAGTACTTC. It codes for CASSLVLAGQKSLSYEQYF.

The chain uses TRBV7-8 and TRBJ2-3, with D perhaps matching TRBD2 (6 bases). Per germline, CDR1 SGHVS and CDR2 FQNEAQ. The CDR3 has 15 amino acids. Trimming took off 0 bases at V and 6 bases at J, with 13 bases between the two ends. CDR3 residues: CASSLATNRGDTQYF. The CDR3 bases are TGTGCCAGCAGCTTAGCCACCAATCGGGGGGATACGCAGTATTTT.

V gene TRBV3-1 combines with J gene TRBJ2-5; D is unresolved. Trimming took off 0 bases at V and 5 bases at J, with 10 bases between the two ends. Germline CDR1 reads LGHDT; CDR2 reads YNNKEL (reference sequence). This CDR3 is 14 amino acids long. The CDR3 DNA is TGTGCCAGCAGCCAAGATCACCGGGTGGAGACCCAGTACTTC. Its protein product is CASSQDHRVETQYF.

The rearrangement uses TRBV5-1 and TRBJ2-5, with 7 bases fitting TRBD2. Germline values: CDR1 SGHRS, CDR2 YFSETQ. V lost 4 bases, J lost 3 bases, and 9 bases stayed unmatched. CDR3 length: 15 amino acids. The CDR3 coding sequence is TGCGCCAGCAGCCCGGACGGACTAGGGGAAGAGACCCAGTACTTC. It codes for CASSPDGLGEETQYF.

Comments on this clonotype: Just one base apart from a much larger clone, this may be a read error. V usage is TRBV4-2 and J usage is TRBJ2-5; weak D call: TRBD2 (6 bases). The CDR3 is 18 residues long. V was pared by 1 base and J by 2 bases, with 20 bases between. The germline CDR1 and CDR2 sequences are LGHNA and YNFKEQ. CDR3 protein: CASSQAPQLVGGQETQYF. In nucleotides, the CDR3 is TGTGCCAGCAGCCAAGCCCCTCAACTAGTGGGGGGACAAGAGACCCAGTACTTC.

The rearrangement joins TRBV6-2 or TRBV6-3 to TRBJ2-7; D may be TRBD2 (6 bases). Germline V gene sequence: CDR1 MNHEY, CDR2 SVGEGT. The CDR3 is made up of 15 amino acids. Trimming removed 2 bases from V and 0 bases from J, with 11 bases in between. The CDR3 DNA reads TGTGCCAGCAGTTACGGAGAGCGGGCCTCCTACGAGCAGTACTTC. Translated: CASSYGERASYEQYF.

This clonotype was seen a handful of times. The V and J genes are TRBV15 and TRBJ2-2, with unresolved D. Trimming removed 0 bases from V and 5 bases from J, with 10 bases in between. Germline values: CDR1 LNHNV, CDR2 YYDKDF (reference sequence). The CDR3 loop spans 15 amino acids. CDR3 coding DNA: TGTGCCACCAGCAGAGATTTAGGAGTTACCGGGGAGCTGTTTTTT. Amino acid sequence: CATSRDLGVTGELFF.

The CDR3 spells CSVDWAANYGYTF. CDR3 nucleotide sequence: TGCAGCGTTGATTGGGCAGCTAACTATGGCTACACCTTC. This chain connects TRBV29-1 to TRBJ1-2; D not resolved. The CDR3 length is 13 residues. The V gene's germline CDR1 is SQVTM and CDR2 ANQGSEA. V dropped 3 bases and J dropped 0 bases, with 8 bases sitting between them.

This clonotype was observed a handful of times. V is TRBV2 and J is TRBJ1-2, with 7 bases matching TRBD1. This CDR3 contains 12 residues. V gave up 6 bases and J gave up 8 bases; unmatched junction bases: 6. The germline V gene encodes CDR1 SNHLY and CDR2 FYNNEI. Here the CDR3 reads CASRLGTAGYTF. The CDR3, as DNA: TGTGCCAGCAGGCTAGGGACAGCCGGCTACACCTTC.

This clonotype showed up just once. This is likely a read error, given that the CDR3 carries no conserved phenylalanine or tryptophan at its end. In DNA form, the CDR3 reads TGCGCCAGCAGCTCTAAAGGACAGAATTCGTGGAATTCGCCCCTCCACGTT. It yields the protein CASSSKGQNSWNSPLHV. The chain couples TRBV5-1 to TRBJ1-6; D perhaps matches TRBD1 (6 bases). CDR1 is SGHRS, CDR2 YFSETQ, per germline. This CDR3 spans 17 amino acids.

The chain carries TRBV12-3 or TRBV12-4 and TRBJ2-1; 8 bases map to TRBD2. The CDR3 is 16 residues long. The junction had 7 bases not matched to a gene; V was cut back by 0 bases and J by 6 bases. DNA of the CDR3: TGTGCCAGCAGTTTAGCGCTCGGACTAGCTTTCAATGAGCAGTTCTTC. This sequence encodes CASSLALGLAFNEQFF.